A selection of T cell receptor beta chains follows, all from one sample in a study of blood T cell repertoires in COVID-19. Clones were sequenced by immunoSEQ multiplex PCR, and TCRdb holds only the in-frame ones, with some missing. The sample yields 200,000 to 250,000 clones, about nine tenths seen once. The specimen was peripheral blood. Receptors were obtained from a man aged 45-65 years with acute or convalescent COVID-19. The CDR3 runs from the conserved cysteine through the conserved F or W. D genes are given only for firm matches. The size of a clone is reported for some rows only, either as once, few or many, or as a class for expanded clones.

- TRBJ2-7 - TRBV2 CASSEGRGGKQYF TGTGCCAGCAGCGAAGGGCGCGGAGGGAAGCAGTACTTC
TRBD1 TRBJ1-2 - TRBV5-1 CASSPGQGYYGYTF TGCGCCAGCAGCCCGGGACAGGGGTACTATGGCTACACCTTC
- TRBJ1-3 - TRBV9 CASSVRSSGNTIYF TGTGCCAGCAGCGTTCGGAGCTCTGGAAACACCATATATTTT
TRBD2 TRBJ2-1 - TRBV9 CASSGVAGGRGEQFF TGTGCCAGCAGCGGGGTAGCGGGGGGAAGGGGTGAGCAGTTCTTC
- TRBJ2-7 - TRBV15 CATSRDRGWNEQYF TGTGCCACCAGCAGAGATCGGGGGTGGAACGAGCAGTACTTC
TRBD1 TRBJ1-4 - TRBV2 CASRFGQGASEKLFF TGTGCCAGCAGATTCGGACAGGGGGCAAGCGAAAAACTGTTTTTT
- TRBJ1-6 - TRBV5-1 CASSPWGVNSPLHF TGCGCCAGCAGCCCCTGGGGAGTCAATTCACCCCTCCACTTT
TRBD1 TRBJ2-3 once TRBV6-5 CASSIGQGRTDTQYF TGTGCCAGCAGTATCGGACAGGGGCGGACAGATACGCAGTATTTT
- TRBJ1-2 few TRBV21-1 CASSKAVRRGHYGYTF TGTGCCAGCAGCAAAGCAGTTCGGAGGGGACACTATGGCTACACCTTC
TRBD2 TRBJ2-3 - TRBV11-2 CASSSGSGGYYTQYF TGTGCCAGCAGCAGTGGCAGCGGGGGTTATTATACGCAGTATTTT
- TRBJ1-5 once TRBV19 CGNRFNQPQHF TGTGGGAACAGGTTCAATCAGCCCCAGCATTTT
TRBD1 TRBJ1-2 - TRBV6-5 CASRATGGGYGYTF TGTGCCAGCAGAGCTACAGGGGGCGGCTATGGCTACACCTTC
- TRBJ1-5 - TRBV2 CASSELGLRQPQHF TGTGCCAGCAGTGAATTGGGGCTTCGGCAGCCCCAGCATTTT
TRBD2 TRBJ2-5 - TRBV15 CATSRVLAGGYLPETQYF TGTGCCACCAGCAGAGTTCTAGCGGGGGGGTACCTCCCGGAGACCCAGTACTTC
TRBD2 TRBJ2-1 - TRBV6-5 CASTPGLGYNEQFF TGTGCCAGCACGCCGGGACTAGGGTACAATGAGCAGTTCTTC
- TRBJ2-1 - TRBV19 CASSPYPGQSSYNEQFF TGTGCCAGTAGTCCATACCCCGGACAGTCATCCTACAATGAGCAGTTCTTC
- TRBJ1-5 - TRBV29-1 CSVAQQINQPQHF TGCAGCGTTGCCCAACAGATTAATCAGCCCCAGCATTTT
TRBD1 TRBJ1-5 few TRBV27 CASSMGQGKGQPQHF TGTGCCAGCAGTATGGGACAGGGAAAAGGACAGCCCCAGCATTTT
TRBD1 TRBJ1-1 few TRBV19 CASHRGPGNTEAFF TGTGCCAGTCACAGGGGGCCGGGGAACACTGAAGCTTTCTTT
- TRBJ1-4 once TRBV5-1 CASSFQGEKLFF TGCGCCAGCAGCTTCCAGGGTGAAAAACTGTTTTTT
- TRBJ1-4 - TRBV19 CASRDTHEKLFF TGTGCCAGTAGGGACACACATGAAAAACTGTTTTTT
- TRBJ2-7 - TRBV27 CASSPSGNVAYEQYF TGTGCCAGCAGCCCCTCGGGTAACGTCGCCTACGAGCAGTACTTC
TRBD1 TRBJ1-1 - TRBV15 CATSGTAKDMNTEAFF TGTGCCACCAGCGGGACAGCTAAGGACATGAACACTGAAGCTTTCTTT
- TRBJ1-2 - TRBV12-3/TRBV12-4 CASAGHYGYTF TGTGCCAGTGCGGGGCACTATGGCTACACCTTC
- TRBJ2-7 - TRBV12-3/TRBV12-4 CASSRTVTYEQYF TGTGCCAGCAGTCGGACAGTAACCTACGAGCAGTACTTC
- TRBJ1-1 - TRBV7-6 CASSLAQGQGNTEAFF TGTGCCAGCAGCTTAGCGCAAGGCCAGGGCAACACTGAAGCTTTCTTT
- TRBJ2-7 - TRBV6-6 CASTPDSSSYEQYF TGTGCCAGCACCCCCGACTCTAGCTCCTACGAGCAGTACTTC
TRBD1 TRBJ2-5 - TRBV7-3 CASSPGTGRGETQYF TGTGCCAGCAGCCCTGGGACAGGGAGGGGTGAGACCCAGTACTTC
TRBD1 TRBJ2-3 - TRBV11-2 CASSLRTGWADTQYF TGTGCCAGCAGCTTAAGGACAGGGTGGGCAGATACGCAGTATTTT
- TRBJ2-7 - TRBV2 CASRFREDISSYEQYF TGTGCCAGCAGATTCAGAGAGGACATAAGCTCCTACGAGCAGTACTTC
TRBD1 TRBJ2-1 - TRBV18 CASSLGQDINEQFF TGTGCCAGCTCACTGGGACAGGATATCAATGAGCAGTTCTTC
- TRBJ1-4 once TRBV2 CASTSQAPGVEKLFF TGTGCCAGCACCTCCCAAGCCCCCGGGGTTGAAAAACTGTTTTTT
- TRBJ1-1 - TRBV5-1 CASRGPGGTEAFF TGCGCCAGCCGCGGCCCGGGGGGGACTGAAGCTTTCTTT
- TRBJ1-2 - TRBV10-3 CAISESSSNYGYTF TGTGCCATCAGTGAGTCCAGTTCTAACTATGGCTACACCTTC
- TRBJ1-1 - TRBV6-4 CASSAAGGTEAFF TGTGCCAGCAGTGCCGCGGGGGGCACTGAAGCTTTCTTT